These 25 T cell receptor beta chains share one sample of origin, sequenced in a study of cytomegalovirus exposure and HLA in healthy donors. 13 Jbeta primers and 60 Vbeta primers were used for the PCR. Generated by immunoSEQ multiplex PCR, the TCRdb table keeps only in-frame clones and is missing some. The profile covers 90,000 to 120,000 clones, with around four fifths appearing a single time and around 7.8% taken by the ten largest. The sequenced material came from PBMCs. All receptors come from a man aged 25 to 45 in good health and CMV-seronegative.

The V call is TRBV11-1, the J call TRBJ2-7; no definite D call. The CDR3 runs to 13 residues. Germline V gene lookup returns CDR1 SGHAT and CDR2 FQDESV (reference sequence). Trimming pared 5 bases from V and 7 bases from J, leaving 15 bases between. CDR3 sequence: CASSPQRGLEQYF. CDR3 DNA: TGTGCCAGCAGCCCCCAGCGCGGTTTGGAGCAGTACTTC.

The chain couples TRBV30 to TRBJ1-2, with 7 positions matching TRBD1. J lost 6 bases, V lost 1 base, and 2 bases had no gene match. The CDR3 is 12 residues long. Per germline, CDR1 GTSNPN and CDR2 SVGIG (reference sequence). The CDR3 reads CAWSGTGDGYTF. The CDR3, as DNA: TGTGCCTGGAGTGGGACAGGCGATGGCTACACCTTC.

This clone showed up just a few times. This chain links TRBV7-9 with TRBJ2-7; TRBD1 might be the D (6 bases). With 5 bases removed from V and 5 bases from J, the gap between germline ends came to 22 bases. Looked up from germline, CDR1 is SEHNR and CDR2 is FQNEAQ (reference sequence). The CDR3 contains 16 residues. DNA for the CDR3: TGTGCCAGCAGCCGGAGCGGTGGGGGCGGAAAAAACGAGCAGTACTTC. Translating it yields CASSRSGGGGKNEQYF.

The rearrangement joins TRBV19 to TRBJ1-1; 10 bases match TRBD1. The V gene's germline CDR1 is LNHDA and CDR2 SQIVND (reference sequence). CDR3 length: 13 amino acids. V dropped 7 bases and J dropped 3; count of bases not matched to a gene: 2. CDR3 loop: CASNDRGHTEAFF. CDR3 bases: TGTGCCAGTAATGACAGGGGGCACACTGAAGCTTTCTTT.

A single count supports this clone. V and J are TRBV11-1 and TRBJ2-1; 8 bases agree with TRBD1. The J segment lost 4 bases and the V segment lost 5 bases, leaving 13 bases of the junction unmatched. The CDR3 contains 17 residues. The germline CDR1 and CDR2 sequences are SGHAT and FQDESV (reference sequence). The CDR3 region has the DNA TGTGCCAGCAGCCCATTCAGAGACAGGGGTGGTTACAATGAGCAGTTCTTC. It yields the protein CASSPFRDRGGYNEQFF.

J is TRBJ2-3 and V is TRBV27; D perhaps matches TRBD2 (6 bases). CDR3 size: 16 residues. The V and J ends lost 11 bases and 1 base respectively, with 22 bases between them. Germline V gene lookup returns CDR1 MNHEY and CDR2 SMNVEV (reference sequence). CDR3 amino acids: CAVPELRRDCTDTQYF. CDR3 sequence (DNA): TGTGCCGTGCCCGAGCTACGGAGGGACTGCACAGATACGCAGTATTTT.

This clone occurred once. The chain couples TRBV27 to TRBJ2-4, with D perhaps TRBD1 (5 bases). The V end lost 6 bases, the J end lost 9 bases, and 15 bases lay between the germline ends. This CDR3 has 13 residues. Germline V lookup: CDR1 MNHEY, CDR2 SMNVEV (reference sequence). DNA of the CDR3: TGTGCCAGCAGCCAAAGGGGCAGTAGCATTCAGTACTTC. Its translation: CASSQRGSSIQYF.

The chain joins TRBV27 to TRBJ2-1, with 8 nucleotides matching TRBD1. With V trimmed by 0 bases and J by 3 bases, 4 bases remained unmatched. The germline CDR1 and CDR2 sequences are MNHEY and SMNVEV (reference sequence). This CDR3 is 16 amino acids long. The CDR3 DNA reads as TGTGCCAGCAGTTTATCCCCCGGGACAGGCTACAATGAGCAGTTCTTC. Its translation is CASSLSPGTGYNEQFF.

This rearrangement joins TRBV14 to TRBJ1-1, with 8 bases that match TRBD1. V was clipped by 1 base and J by 5 bases; unmatched bases: 6. The germline gives CDR1 SGHDN, CDR2 FVKESK. This CDR3 spans 15 amino acids. The CDR3 loop is CASSQGGQGRTEAFF. CDR3 DNA sequence: TGTGCCAGCAGCCAAGGCGGACAGGGACGAACTGAAGCTTTCTTT.

A few counts support this clone. V is TRBV30 and J is TRBJ1-6; 8 bases map to TRBD1. CDR1 is GTSNPN, CDR2 SVGIG, per germline (reference sequence). J gave up 9 bases and V 4 bases, and 5 bases lay outside the gene matches. The CDR3 length is 13 residues. DNA for the CDR3: TGTGCCTGGACGAGGACAGGGACTTCACCCCTCCACTTT. It yields the protein CAWTRTGTSPLHF.

V and J are TRBV5-1 and TRBJ2-7; the match to TRBD1 covers 12 bases. The CDR3 has 16 residues. Germline V gene lookup returns CDR1 SGHRS and CDR2 YFSETQ. Unmatched junction bases numbered 10, after V lost 4 bases and J lost 5 bases. CDR3 region: CASSGTGTGGDDEQYF. The CDR3 DNA sequence: TGCGCCAGCAGCGGGACAGGGACAGGGGGCGACGACGAGCAGTACTTC.

This rearrangement joins TRBV28 to TRBJ1-4; 7 bases fit TRBD1. Per germline, CDR1 MDHEN and CDR2 SYDVKM. The CDR3 is made up of 12 amino acids. J gave up 5 bases and V 6 bases, and 0 bases lay outside the gene matches. CDR3 residues: CASRTGNEKLFF. DNA of the CDR3: TGTGCCAGCAGGACAGGGAATGAAAAACTGTTTTTT.

The chain employs TRBV5-1 and TRBJ2-1, with TRBD2 matching 12 bases. This CDR3 has 15 amino acids. After removal of 1 base from V and 6 bases from J, the junction contained 2 bases not matched to a gene. The germline V gene encodes CDR1 SGHRS and CDR2 YFSETQ. The CDR3 protein is CASSLTSGGPNEQFF. CDR3 nucleotide sequence: TGCGCCAGCAGCTTGACTAGCGGGGGGCCCAATGAGCAGTTCTTC.

The chain employs TRBV30 and TRBJ1-1; 7 bases align to TRBD1. CDR1 and CDR2 (germline): GTSNPN, SVGIG (reference sequence). The V segment lost 3 bases and the J segment 1 base; nucleotides outside the gene matches: 2. The CDR3 runs 13 residues. The CDR3 loop reads CAWRRQGNTEAFF. The CDR3 DNA follows: TGTGCCTGGAGACGACAGGGGAACACTGAAGCTTTCTTT.

The chain uses TRBV5-4 and TRBJ2-7, with 7 positions matching TRBD1. CDR1 is SGHNT, CDR2 YYREEE, per germline (reference sequence). V was pared by 4 bases and J by 2 bases, with 9 bases of the junction left unmatched. CDR3 length equals 15 residues. The CDR3 is CASSRQYGTAYEQYF. In nucleotides, the CDR3 is TGTGCCAGCAGCCGTCAATACGGGACAGCCTACGAGCAGTACTTC.

V usage is TRBV7-2 and J usage is TRBJ1-2; perhaps TRBD1 as D (6 bases). The CDR3 loop spans 15 amino acids. Germline values: CDR1 SGHTA, CDR2 FQGNSA. The V end lost 1 base, the J end lost 2 bases, and 11 bases lay between the germline ends. The DNA of the CDR3 is TGTGCCAGCAGCTTAGTAGGGGGATCGAACTATGGCTACACCTTC. This gives the protein CASSLVGGSNYGYTF.

This clone was counted once. CDR3 in amino acids: CASSKTGTSNEQFF. In DNA form, the CDR3 reads TGTGCCAGCAGTAAAACCGGGACTAGCAATGAGCAGTTCTTC. This chain connects TRBV6-1 to TRBJ2-1; 8 nucleotides agree with TRBD2. The CDR3 consists of 14 residues. V was clipped by 5 bases and J by 6 bases; unmatched bases: 6. Germline V CDR1 and CDR2: MNHNS, SASEGT.

The chain carries TRBV6-1 and TRBJ2-1, with D possibly TRBD2 on 5 matching bases. The germline CDR1 and CDR2 sequences are MNHNS and SASEGT. CDR3 length: 15 residues. Trimming removed 0 bases from V and 2 bases from J, with 8 bases in between. CDR3 bases: TGTGCCAGCAGTGAAGCGGGAGTCCCCTACAATGAGCAGTTCTTC. This gives the protein CASSEAGVPYNEQFF.

The V gene is TRBV6-6, the J gene TRBJ1-1; D call uncertain. The germline V and J ends were trimmed by 0 bases and 4 bases, with 6 bases remaining between them. The CDR3 runs to 13 residues. The germline V gene encodes CDR1 MNHNY and CDR2 SVGAGI (reference sequence). The CDR3 sequence: CASSYSGFTEAFF. In nucleotides, the CDR3 is TGTGCCAGCAGTTACTCCGGGTTCACTGAAGCTTTCTTT.

The rearrangement joins TRBV5-1 to TRBJ1-6; D not resolved. V was shortened by 4 bases and J by 7 bases, with 15 bases between the two germline ends. The CDR3 has 15 residues. Germline CDR1 SGHRS, CDR2 YFSETQ. CDR3 residues: CASSPSGAGNSPLHF. DNA of the CDR3: TGCGCCAGCAGCCCCAGCGGAGCGGGGAATTCACCCCTCCACTTT.

The genes are TRBV5-4 and TRBJ1-1; 10 bases agree with TRBD1. J lost 3 bases, V lost 5 bases, and 4 bases had no gene match. CDR1 SGHNT and CDR2 YYREEE come from the germline V gene (reference sequence). The length of the CDR3 is 14 residues. CDR3 in amino acids: CASSSGTGDTEAFF. CDR3 nucleotide sequence: TGTGCCAGCAGTTCCGGGACAGGGGACACTGAAGCTTTCTTT. Based on the CDR3 plus reference TRBV5-4 and TRBJ1-1, the full variable domain is ETGVTQSPTHLIKTRGQQVTLRCSSQSGHNTVSWYQQALGQGPQFIFQYYREEENGRGNFPPRFSGLQFPNYSSELNVNALELDDSALYLCASSSGTGDTEAFFGQGTRLTVV.

The CDR3 bases are TGTGCCAGCAGCTCATCCAGGACAAGACTGGGGGAGCAGTACTTC. Amino acid sequence: CASSSSRTRLGEQYF. V and J are TRBV11-1 and TRBJ2-7; a possible D gene is TRBD1 (5 bases). This CDR3 is built from 15 residues. Germline CDR1 reads SGHAT; CDR2 reads FQDESV (reference sequence). V lost 4 bases and J 7 bases, leaving 20 bases between the germline ends.

This clone was detected only once. The chain has TRBV5-1 and TRBJ2-5; D possibly corresponds to TRBD2 (5 bases). V lost 1 base to trimming and J lost 4 bases, with 14 bases between them. The CDR3 loop spans 15 amino acids. The V gene's germline CDR1 is SGHRS and CDR2 YFSETQ. This CDR3 is CASSLFPGRGETQYF. DNA of the CDR3: TGCGCCAGCAGCTTGTTCCCGGGTCGGGGAGAGACCCAGTACTTC.

The rearrangement uses TRBV29-1 and TRBJ2-7, with D uncertain. The CDR3 extends over 12 amino acids. Germline V lookup: CDR1 SQVTM, CDR2 ANQGSEA. Trimming removed 7 bases from V and 1 base from J, with 11 bases in between. CDR3 residues: CSASRESYEQYF. CDR3 DNA: TGCAGCGCGAGTAGAGAATCCTACGAGCAGTACTTC.

This chain uses TRBV2 with TRBJ2-5; 10 positions match TRBD2. The CDR3 spans 16 residues. Looked up from germline, CDR1 is SNHLY and CDR2 is FYNNEI. The V gene end was trimmed by 3 bases and the J gene end by 5 bases; junction bases not matched to a gene: 9. CDR3 in amino acids: CASSESLAGAGETQYF. CDR3 DNA: TGTGCCAGCAGTGAGAGCCTAGCGGGAGCGGGGGAGACCCAGTACTTC.